This record concerns one T cell receptor beta chain sequence. Germline V gene sequence: CDR1 SGHRS, CDR2 YFSETQ. V dropped 1 base and J dropped 0 bases, with 11 bases sitting between them. The CDR3 totals 16 residues. The entry originates in a study of cytomegalovirus exposure and HLA in healthy donors. Primers for the PCR totalled 60 Vbeta and 13 Jbeta. Generated by immunoSEQ multiplex PCR, the TCRdb table keeps only in-frame clones and is missing some. The sample yields about 200,000 clones, over 70% seen once. The genes are TRBV5-1 and TRBJ2-1; D call uncertain. The sequenced sample consisted of PBMCs. This TCR derives from a boy between 2 and 10 years old in good health and CMV-seronegative. The CDR3 spells CASSLSTESSYNEQFF. For the CDR3, the DNA is TGCGCCAGCAGCTTGAGTACGGAGAGCTCCTACAATGAGCAGTTCTTC.